The 21 T cell receptor beta chains below were found in one sample sequenced in a study of blood T cell repertoires in COVID-19. Measured with immunoSEQ multiplex PCR; TCRdb has only the in-frame clones, and not every one. The repertoire consists of 150,000 to 250,000 clones, with about 80% occurring once and the leading ten covering 6.5% to 9.5%. Sequences were obtained from PBMCs or T cells enriched from blood (not recorded which). All receptors come from a man between 40 and 49 years old who had recovered from COVID-19.

On this clone: The junction does not match germline at one end; this may be a read error. V and J are TRBV6-6 and TRBJ2-4, with D maybe TRBD1 (5 bases). This CDR3 comprises 16 residues. CDR1 is MNHNY and CDR2 is SVGAGI in the germline V gene (reference sequence). The CDR3 region is CASSDSLRLYKSIQYF. The CDR3 region has the DNA TGTGCCAGCAGCGACAGTCTTCGCCTTTATAAAAGCATTCAGTACTTC.

The chain uses TRBV2 and TRBJ1-2; D remains unclear. CDR1 is SNHLY, CDR2 FYNNEI, per germline. CDR3 length equals 13 residues. The V gene lost 3 bases and the J gene lost 4 bases, with 9 bases spanning the gap. CDR3 in DNA: TGTGCCAGCAGTGATCCCCGCGGCTATGGCTACACCTTC. Its translation: CASSDPRGYGYTF.

The chain combines TRBV18 with TRBJ1-3; 8 bases are a match to TRBD1. The V gene end was trimmed by 6 bases and the J gene end by 3 bases; junction bases not matched to a gene: 4. This CDR3 comprises 14 residues. Germline V gene lookup returns CDR1 KGHSH and CDR2 LQKENI. The CDR3 region is CASSRTGLGNTIYF. CDR3 nucleotide sequence: TGTGCCAGCTCCCGGACAGGGCTTGGAAACACCATATATTTT. The variable domain in full, completed from reference TRBV18 and TRBJ1-3, reads NAGVMQNPRHLVRRRGQEARLRCSPMKGHSHVYWYRQLPEEGLKFMVYLQKENIIDESGMPKERFSAEFPKEGPSILRIQQVVRGDSAAYFCASSRTGLGNTIYFGEGSWLTVV.

The gene calls are TRBV19 and TRBJ1-5; D uncertain. Trimming took off 5 bases at V and 6 bases at J, with 5 bases between the two ends. Looked up from germline, CDR1 is LNHDA and CDR2 is SQIVND (reference sequence). The CDR3 is 11 residues long. The CDR3 is CASSYGQPQHF. The CDR3 nucleotides are TGTGCCAGTAGTTACGGTCAGCCCCAGCATTTT.

The rearrangement links TRBV6-5 to TRBJ1-4; TRBD1 is a possible D gene (5 bases). The CDR3 runs 14 residues. Germline CDR1 is MNHEY and CDR2 is SVGAGI. V was pared by 6 bases and J by 6 bases, with 14 bases between. The CDR3 nucleotides are TGTGCCAGCAGATCAGGGCTTAGGGATGAAAAACTGTTTTTT. Its translation: CASRSGLRDEKLFF.

The genes are TRBV2 and TRBJ1-1; unclear D gene. The CDR3 runs 13 residues. The V and J ends lost 4 bases and 0 bases respectively, with 6 bases between them. The germline gives CDR1 SNHLY, CDR2 FYNNEI. CDR3 in DNA: TGTGCCAGCAGTGGACTGCTGAACACTGAAGCTTTCTTT. Translated, it gives CASSGLLNTEAFF.

The sample holds one count of this clone. The V and J genes are TRBV7-2 and TRBJ1-3; D remains ambiguous. V was shortened by 7 bases and J by 3 bases, with 13 bases between the two germline ends. The CDR3 length is 14 residues. Germline assignment: CDR1 SGHTA and CDR2 FQGNSA. The DNA of the CDR3 is TGTGCCAGCACCCACGGGGTTTTTGGAAACACCATATATTTT. This gives the protein CASTHGVFGNTIYF.

The CDR3 sequence: CASSIEGGAEAFF. CDR3 bases: TGTGCCAGTAGTATAGAGGGGGGGGCTGAAGCTTTCTTT. V and J are TRBV19 and TRBJ1-1, with a tentative D call TRBD1 (5 bases). Trimming cost V 0 bases and J 6 bases, with 8 bases left between them. Germline-derived CDR1 and CDR2 are LNHDA and SQIVND (reference sequence). The length of the CDR3 is 13 residues. Full variable domain (outside the CDR3, taken from reference TRBV19 and TRBJ1-1): DGGITQSPKYLFRKEGQNVTLSCEQNLNHDAMYWYRQDPGQGLRLIYYSQIVNDFQKGDIAEGYSVSREKKESFPLTVTSAQKNPTAFYLCASSIEGGAEAFFGQGTRLTVV.

The chain recombines TRBV4-2 with TRBJ2-1; 9 positions agree with TRBD1. V lost 1 base, J lost 16 bases, and 11 bases stayed unmatched. Germline V gives CDR1 LGHNA, CDR2 YNFKEQ. The length of the CDR3 is 14 residues. The CDR3: CASSQAAGTGNSFF. The DNA of the CDR3 is TGTGCCAGCAGCCAAGCGGCCGGGACAGGGAACTCCTTCTTC.

This chain connects TRBV5-4 to TRBJ2-2; D uncertain. The V end was cut by 0 bases, the J end by 0 bases, with 9 bases between. The CDR3 has 16 residues. CDR1 SGHNT and CDR2 YYREEE come from the germline V gene (reference sequence). CDR3 DNA: TGTGCCAGCAGCTTGGATGGGCGTTCGAACACCGGGGAGCTGTTTTTT. Translation: CASSLDGRSNTGELFF.

CDR3 sequence reads: CAISAGLNSGNTIYF. The DNA for the CDR3 is TGTGCCATCAGTGCGGGATTAAACTCTGGAAACACCATATATTTT. V gene TRBV10-3 combines with J gene TRBJ1-3; D ambiguous. The germline V and J ends were trimmed by 4 bases and 0 bases, with 10 bases remaining between them. Germline V gene lookup returns CDR1 ENHRY and CDR2 SYGVKD. The CDR3 runs 15 residues.

The chain is built from TRBV30 and TRBJ1-5, with D hard to call. The germline CDR1 and CDR2 sequences are GTSNPN and SVGIG (reference sequence). V was clipped by 8 bases and J by 0 bases, with 14 bases between them. The CDR3 consists of 14 residues. The chain's CDR3 is CAPKEQYSNQPQHF. In DNA, the CDR3 is TGTGCCCCAAAGGAACAGTATAGCAATCAGCCCCAGCATTTT.

The rearrangement uses TRBV9 and TRBJ1-4; 12 nucleotides agree with TRBD1. Trimming removed 0 bases from V and 8 bases from J; junction bases left unmatched: 5. The CDR3 length is 16 residues. Germline V lookup: CDR1 SGDLS, CDR2 YYNGEE. CDR3 protein: CASSVGDRGPWEKLFF. The CDR3 region has the DNA TGTGCCAGCAGCGTAGGGGACAGGGGGCCGTGGGAAAAACTGTTTTTT.

For the CDR3, the DNA is TGTGCCAGCAGTCATACTAGCGGGGGGGCCCGAGACATTCAGTACTTC. The encoded protein is CASSHTSGGARDIQYF. The rearrangement joins TRBV28 to TRBJ2-4; 13 positions match TRBD2. The germline gives CDR1 MDHEN, CDR2 SYDVKM. V was clipped by 5 bases and J by 8 bases; unmatched bases: 9. The CDR3 is 16 residues long.

In DNA form, the CDR3 reads TGTGCCAGCAGCCCCAAGGGGCCCGGCAATCAGCCCCAGCATTTT. Its protein is CASSPKGPGNQPQHF. V and J are TRBV6-6 and TRBJ1-5; D is possibly TRBD1 (5 bases). Per germline, CDR1 MNHNY and CDR2 SVGAGI (reference sequence). Trimming took 6 bases from V and 2 from J, leaving 14 bases between them. This CDR3 has 15 amino acids.

CDR3 in amino acids: CASSIPGQGVVGGYTF. DNA for the CDR3: TGTGCCAGTAGTATCCCGGGACAGGGAGTAGTAGGAGGCTACACCTTC. The chain joins TRBV19 to TRBJ1-2, with 9 bases identical to TRBD1. This CDR3 has 16 amino acids. The germline CDR1 and CDR2 sequences are LNHDA and SQIVND (reference sequence). Trimming took 3 bases from V and 8 from J; bases not matched to a gene: 13.

A remark on this clone: This CDR3 is also generated by other DNA sequences in the sample. The rearrangement joins TRBV7-9 to TRBJ1-1; 9 positions agree with TRBD1. The CDR3 runs to 15 residues. Germline CDR1 is SEHNR and CDR2 is FQNEAQ (reference sequence). V shed 2 bases and J 2 bases; nucleotides not matched to a gene: 3. In nucleotides, the CDR3 is TGTGCCAGCAGCTTATTGGGACAGGGAAACACTGAAGCTTTCTTT. The encoded protein is CASSLLGQGNTEAFF. The full variable domain, rest sourced from reference TRBV7-9 and TRBJ1-1, is DTGVSQNPRHKITKRGQNVTFRCDPISEHNRLYWYRQTLGQGPEFLTYFQNEAQLEKSRLLSDRFSAERPKGSFSTLEIQRTEQGDSAMYLCASSLLGQGNTEAFFGQGTRLTVV.

V and J are TRBV5-1 and TRBJ2-3, with TRBD1 matching over 10 bases. From germline, CDR1 is SGHRS and CDR2 YFSETQ. This CDR3 contains 14 residues. With 4 bases clipped from V and 5 bases from J, the junction kept 4 bases outside the gene matches. In DNA form, the CDR3 reads TGCGCCAGCAGCACTGGACAGGGGGGAGATACGCAGTATTTT. Its translation: CASSTGQGGDTQYF. The variable domain in full, with the rest retrieved from reference TRBV5-1 and TRBJ2-3, is KAGVTQTPRYLIKTRGQQVTLSCSPISGHRSVSWYQQTPGQGLQFLFEYFSETQRNKGNFPGRFSGRQFSNSRSEMNVSTLELGDSALYLCASSTGQGGDTQYFGPGTRLTVL.

V gene TRBV23-1 combines with J gene TRBJ1-4; 7 positions match TRBD1. TRBV23-1 qualifies as an ORF whose function is uncertain. CDR3 length: 15 amino acids. V shed 10 bases and J 2 bases; nucleotides not matched to a gene: 10. The CDR3 region is CATKETGATNEKLFF. The CDR3, as DNA: TGCGCCACGAAAGAAACAGGGGCGACTAATGAAAAACTGTTTTTT.

V and J are TRBV5-1 and TRBJ2-5; the D gene is possibly TRBD2 (6 bases). The V end lost 7 bases, the J end lost 5 bases, and 24 bases lay between the germline ends. This CDR3 contains 16 residues. Germline V CDR1 and CDR2: SGHRS, YFSETQ. The CDR3 coding sequence is TGCGCCAGCCACCGGATAGGACGGGGACTGGTGGAGACCCAGTACTTC. Protein sequence: CASHRIGRGLVETQYF.

The chain carries TRBV4-3 and TRBJ1-3; D perhaps matches TRBD1 (5 bases). Looked up from germline, CDR1 is LGHNA and CDR2 is YSLEER. V was trimmed by 2 bases and J by 0 bases, leaving 11 bases between them. This CDR3 has 16 residues. CDR3 amino acids: CASSQPGGTSGNTIYF. DNA of the CDR3: TGCGCCAGCAGCCAACCGGGAGGGACCTCTGGAAACACCATATATTTT.